The sample holds many counts of the clone carrying this T cell receptor beta chain. What it binds is unknown. The data belong to a study of blood T cells in healthy people across ages. Study-level points and caveats: Among long-lived donors, naive CD4+ cells were more numerous and diversity higher than in aged donors. CMV status of donors was not determined, possibly confounding expanded clonotype changes.

This CDR3 spans 15 amino acids. The germline V and J ends were trimmed by 1 base and 0 bases, with 9 bases remaining between them. Alongside a J-beta primer mix, a sample-barcoded 5' primer served in a second PCR lasting roughly 7 to 11 cycles. Each TCR beta cDNA got a 12-nucleotide random molecular identifier. Every individual sample yielded 2.5 million or more paired-end reads (each containing CDR3). TCRdb used MiXCR to reprocess the 5' RACE reads, holding one entry per CDR3 protein. The profile shows around 870,000 distinct CDR3 sequences, less than 35% of them singletons. The TCR comes from an elderly woman in good health. The chain joins TRBV12-3 or TRBV12-4 to TRBJ1-1, with D perhaps TRBD1 (6 bases). The specimen sequenced was blood. Here the CDR3 reads CASSLVQGLNTEAFF. The DNA for the CDR3 is TGTGCCAGCAGTTTAGTTCAGGGGTTGAACACTGAAGCTTTCTTT.